Sequencing of this T cell receptor beta chain was carried out in a study of T cell responses to AZD1222 COVID-19 vaccine. Study-wide results and caveats: Among the donors, most were white British and more were female, and clonal diversity was possibly underestimated. Spike was spanned by vaccine-associated CD4 TCRs, which were dominant at 160-218 and 743-854. As reported, nearly half of all spike-specific TCRs target variant regions that are unmutated.

TCRdb's copy holds only in-frame clones and misses some; the assay was immunoSEQ multiplex PCR. This table holds about 86,000 clones, 70% to 90% found once. Trimming at V came to 2 bases and at J to 0 bases, leaving 14 bases not matched to a gene. Germline CDR1 and CDR2: MNHNS and SASEGT. CDR3 length: 20 residues. Of note for this clone: Its antigen is as yet unknown.

The source was peripheral blood, collected 28 days after the second AZD1222 dose. The chain is built from TRBV6-1 and TRBJ2-7, with 12 bases matching TRBD2. The clonotype originates from an adult who received the AZD1222 COVID-19 vaccine. CDR3 in amino acids: CASSEIVLAGGRGSSYEQYF. CDR3 nucleotide sequence: TGTGCCAGCAGTGAAATCGTACTAGCGGGAGGCCGGGGAAGCTCCTACGAGCAGTACTTC.